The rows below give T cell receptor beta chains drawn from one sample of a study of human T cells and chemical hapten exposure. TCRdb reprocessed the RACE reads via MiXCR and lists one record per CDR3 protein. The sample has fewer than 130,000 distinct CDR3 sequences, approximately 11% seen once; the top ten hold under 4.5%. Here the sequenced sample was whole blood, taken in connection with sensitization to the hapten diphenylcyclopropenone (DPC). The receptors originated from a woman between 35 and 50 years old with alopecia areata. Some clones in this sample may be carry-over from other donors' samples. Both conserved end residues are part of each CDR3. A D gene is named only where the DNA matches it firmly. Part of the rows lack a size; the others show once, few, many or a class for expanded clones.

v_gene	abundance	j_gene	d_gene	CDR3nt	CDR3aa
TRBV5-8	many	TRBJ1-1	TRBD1	TGTGCCAGCAGTTCCCACAGGGGCGCCCAGGGGGGGACCACTGAAGCTTTCTTT	CASSSHRGAQGGTTEAFF
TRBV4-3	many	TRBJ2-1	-	TGCGCCAGCCAGAGGGCCCTACGCGTCCTCAATGAGCAGTTCTTC	CASQRALRVLNEQFF
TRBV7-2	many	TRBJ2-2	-	TGTGCCAGCAGCTTATCCGGGGGGCCCACCGGGGAGCTGTTTTTT	CASSLSGGPTGELFF
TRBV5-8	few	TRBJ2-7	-	TGTGCCAGCAGCTTGACGATTTCGTCTACGGGGGAGCAGTACTTC	CASSLTISSTGEQYF
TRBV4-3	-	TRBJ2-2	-	TGCGCCAGCAGCCAAGTGCATCAGGGGTTCACCGGGGAGCTGTTTTTT	CASSQVHQGFTGELFF
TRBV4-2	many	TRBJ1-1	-	TGTGCCAGCAGCCATCTTGAAGCTTTCTTT	CASSHLEAFF
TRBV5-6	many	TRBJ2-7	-	TGTGCCAGCACCATTACAAGCGCGAACCAGCCCCTCGAGCAGTACTTC	CASTITSANQPLEQYF
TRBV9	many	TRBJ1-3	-	TGTGCCAGCAGCGCTGGAGGGGTCTCTGGAAACACCATATATTTT	CASSAGGVSGNTIYF
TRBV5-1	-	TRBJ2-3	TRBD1	TGCGCCAGCAGCTCCCTGGACAGGGGGCCTAGCACAGATACGCAGTATTTT	CASSSLDRGPSTDTQYF
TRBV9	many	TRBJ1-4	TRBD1	TGTGCCAGCAGTGCCGGGACAGGGAATGAAAAACTGTTTTTT	CASSAGTGNEKLFF
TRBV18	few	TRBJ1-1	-	TGTGCCAGCTCACCCTCAGCGGCCACTGAAGCTTTCTTT	CASSPSAATEAFF
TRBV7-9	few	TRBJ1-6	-	TGTGCCAGCAGCGCAGGAAATTCACCCCTCCACTTT	CASSAGNSPLHF
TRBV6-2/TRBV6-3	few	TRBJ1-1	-	TGTGCCAGCAGCTGGGGCCCGGACCAAGCTTTCTTT	CASSWGPDQAFF
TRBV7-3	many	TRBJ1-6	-	TGTGCCAGCAGCTTAACGCCCGGCGGGAATTCACCCCTCCACTTT	CASSLTPGGNSPLHF
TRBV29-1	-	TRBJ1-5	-	TGCAGCGTTGCAGGGGTGGGTCAGCCCCAGCATTTT	CSVAGVGQPQHF
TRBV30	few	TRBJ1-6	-	TGTGCCTGGAGTGTTAGGACGCTGGATAATTCACCCCTCCACTTT	CAWSVRTLDNSPLHF
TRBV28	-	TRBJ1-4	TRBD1	TGTGCCAGCCAAGGACAGGGGGGATCTAATGAAAAACTGTTTTTT	CASQGQGGSNEKLFF
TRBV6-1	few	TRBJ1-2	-	TGTGCCAGCAGTGAACCGACCTTTAACTATGGCTACACCTTC	CASSEPTFNYGYTF
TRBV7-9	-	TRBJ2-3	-	TGTGCCAGCAGCTCGAATTCTGGAGTAACGCAGTATTTT	CASSSNSGVTQYF
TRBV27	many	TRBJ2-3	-	TGTGCCAGCAGTTTCGGGGGGCAGGGGACAGATACGCAGTATTTT	CASSFGGQGTDTQYF
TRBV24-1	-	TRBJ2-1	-	TGTGCCACCAGTGGTTCCCGGCAGGAGCAGTTCTTC	CATSGSRQEQFF
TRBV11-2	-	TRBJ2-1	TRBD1	TGTGCCAGCAGCCCAGGGGGTAGGGCCAATGAGCAGTTCTTC	CASSPGGRANEQFF
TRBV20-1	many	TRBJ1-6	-	TGCAGTGCTAGTATGGGGAGAACCTATAATTCACCCCTCCACTTT	CSASMGRTYNSPLHF
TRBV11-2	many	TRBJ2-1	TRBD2	TGTGCCAGCAGCAAGACTAGCCGTAGCGACAATGAGCAGTTCTTC	CASSKTSRSDNEQFF